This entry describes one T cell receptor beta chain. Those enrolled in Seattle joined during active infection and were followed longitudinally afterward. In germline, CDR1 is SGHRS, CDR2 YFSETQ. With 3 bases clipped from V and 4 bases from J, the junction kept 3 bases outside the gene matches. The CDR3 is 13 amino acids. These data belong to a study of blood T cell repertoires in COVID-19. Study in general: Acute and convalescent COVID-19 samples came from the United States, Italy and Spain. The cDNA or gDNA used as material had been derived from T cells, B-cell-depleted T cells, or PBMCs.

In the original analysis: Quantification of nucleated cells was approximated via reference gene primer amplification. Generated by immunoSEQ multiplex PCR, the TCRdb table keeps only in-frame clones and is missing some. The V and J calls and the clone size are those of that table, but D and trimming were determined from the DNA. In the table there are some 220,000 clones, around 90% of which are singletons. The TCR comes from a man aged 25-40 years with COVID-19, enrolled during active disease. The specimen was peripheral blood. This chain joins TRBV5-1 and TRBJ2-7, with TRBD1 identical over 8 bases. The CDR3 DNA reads TGCGCCAGCAGCTCAGGGGGCTCGTACGAGCAGTACTTC. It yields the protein CASSSGGSYEQYF.